This T cell receptor (beta chain) derives from a study of blood T cell repertoires in COVID-19. In the study overall: Sources were T cells, B-cell-depleted T cells, or PBMCs; the material itself was cDNA or gDNA.

V was pared by 4 bases and J by 6 bases, with 10 bases between. The germline gives CDR1 SGHNT, CDR2 YYREEE (reference sequence). The CDR3 sequence is 12 residues long. In the source study's methods: From reference gene primer amplification, estimates of nucleated cell counts were derived. Generated by immunoSEQ multiplex PCR, the TCRdb table keeps only in-frame clones and is missing some. V, J and clone size are those of that table, while D and trimming were read from the DNA. The table includes 250,000 to 400,000 clones, about nine tenths detected once. Patients at the Seattle site were enrolled during active infection and followed longitudinally.

The V and J genes are TRBV5-4 and TRBJ1-1; D is uncertain. Sequencing was performed on peripheral blood. This sequence was found in a woman aged 25 to 39 with COVID-19, enrolled during active disease. The CDR3 reads CASSGSVSEAFF. CDR3 bases: TGTGCCAGCAGCGGGAGCGTCTCTGAAGCTTTCTTT.